The 18 T cell receptor beta chains below come from one sample, sequenced in a study of shared T cell receptors in the human thymus. Some clones are missing from TCRdb's copy, which holds only in-frame ones; the method was immunoSEQ multiplex PCR. Of about 660,000 clones listed, approximately 87% are singletons. These data also formed part of another study, on human thymus T cells.

The material sequenced was thymocytes. The origin of the receptors is a boy under three years old with a congenital heart defect.

The chain has TRBV7-9 and TRBJ2-2; 12 bases agree with TRBD2. J was trimmed by 10 bases and V by 5 bases; bases with no gene match: 8. The CDR3 is 15 amino acids. Looked up from germline, CDR1 is SEHNR and CDR2 is FQNEAQ (reference sequence). The CDR3 loop reads CASSLRLAGAPELFF. The CDR3, as DNA: TGTGCCAGCAGCCTTCGACTAGCGGGAGCCCCGGAGCTGTTTTTT.

CDR3 nucleotides: TGTGCCAGCAGCGTAGATGAGGGTCGGGGGAACCAAGAGACCCAGTACTTC. It codes for CASSVDEGRGNQETQYF. The J gene is TRBJ2-5, the V gene TRBV9; TRBD2 might be the D (6 bases). Trimming left V 0 bases short and J 0 bases short, with 15 bases between. Germline values: CDR1 SGDLS, CDR2 YYNGEE. The CDR3 has 17 amino acids.

The chain recombines TRBV14 with TRBJ1-1; D remains ambiguous. There are 16 residues in the CDR3. V lost 0 bases and J lost 3, with 14 bases in between. CDR1 and CDR2 from the germline V gene are SGHDN and FVKESK. This chain's CDR3 is CASSQDRAAADTEAFF. DNA of the CDR3: TGTGCCAGCAGCCAAGATCGAGCGGCAGCCGACACTGAAGCTTTCTTT.

Details on this clone: Other DNA sequences in the same sample also yield this CDR3. As DNA, the CDR3 is TGCGCCAGCAGCCCGGGACTAGCGGGTTACAATGAGCAGTTCTTC. It codes for CASSPGLAGYNEQFF. The rearrangement joins TRBV5-1 to TRBJ2-1; TRBD2 matches 12 bases. The CDR3 is 15 residues long. The junction had 3 bases not matched to a gene; V was cut back by 4 bases and J by 4 bases. Germline CDR1 reads SGHRS; CDR2 reads YFSETQ.

Concerning this clone itself: The same CDR3 arises from other DNA sequences in this sample as well. This chain joins TRBV9 and TRBJ2-6; 11 nucleotides match TRBD2. The V and J ends lost 4 bases and 0 bases, in that order; junction bases with no gene match: 18. The CDR3 contains 22 residues. In germline, CDR1 is SGDLS, CDR2 YYNGEE. In DNA, the CDR3 is TGTGCCAGCAGCAATCCCCCCCCGCCGGGACTAGCGGACTCCTCTGGGGCCAACGTCCTGACTTTC. This translates into CASSNPPPPGLADSSGANVLTF.

The J gene is TRBJ1-1, the V gene TRBV4-1, with D tentatively TRBD1 (5 bases). Germline V gene data show CDR1 as MGHRA and CDR2 as YSYEKL. The CDR3 has 18 amino acids. Deletions cut 2 bases from V and 4 bases from J, with 23 bases between. CDR3 in amino acids: CASSQQDHREGAGTEAFF. DNA for the CDR3: TGCGCCAGCAGCCAACAAGATCACCGTGAAGGGGCTGGCACTGAAGCTTTCTTT.

The V gene is TRBV7-2, the J gene TRBJ2-3; 12 bases are a match to TRBD2. CDR1 is SGHTA and CDR2 is FQGNSA in the germline V gene. J lost 1 base, V lost 10 bases, and 12 bases had no gene match. The CDR3 length is 17 residues. The CDR3 loop reads CATGLAGNELRTDTQYF. CDR3 nucleotides: TGTGCCACCGGACTAGCGGGGAATGAACTCCGCACAGATACGCAGTATTTT.

The table lists this clone with a count of one. V usage is TRBV29-1 and J usage is TRBJ2-6, with a tentative D call TRBD2 (6 bases). V was shortened by 8 bases and J by 2 bases, with 16 bases between the two germline ends. The CDR3 loop spans 15 amino acids. Germline V lookup: CDR1 SQVTM, CDR2 ANQGSEA. CDR3 sequence: CSSLWEAPGANVLTF. The CDR3 DNA follows: TGCAGCTCCCTTTGGGAGGCGCCTGGGGCCAACGTCCTGACTTTC.

The rearrangement links TRBV7-9 to TRBJ1-6; a possible D gene is TRBD1 (6 bases). CDR3 size: 14 residues. V dropped 5 bases and J dropped 9 bases, with 14 bases sitting between them. CDR1 is SEHNR, CDR2 FQNEAQ, per germline (reference sequence). In DNA form, the CDR3 reads TGTGCCAGCAGCCGTACAGGGACGGGTTCACCCCTCCACTTT. Translated: CASSRTGTGSPLHF.

This clone was recorded a few times. The V and J genes are TRBV11-2 and TRBJ2-7; no reliable D call. The CDR3 extends over 16 amino acids. Trimming stripped 1 base from V and 4 bases from J, with 17 bases between. The germline V gene encodes CDR1 SGHAT and CDR2 FQNNGV. The CDR3 loop is CASSLVDPATRYEQYF. CDR3 DNA: TGTGCCAGCAGCTTAGTAGACCCGGCGACGCGGTACGAGCAGTACTTC.

The J gene is TRBJ2-3, the V gene TRBV7-9; D is unresolved. Trimming removed 8 bases from V and 4 bases from J, with 16 bases in between. Germline V gene sequence: CDR1 SEHNR, CDR2 FQNEAQ (reference sequence). CDR3 length equals 14 residues. CDR3: CASLADSAPDTQYF. The CDR3 DNA reads as TGTGCCAGCTTGGCCGACTCTGCTCCAGATACGCAGTATTTT.

The chain couples TRBV27 to TRBJ2-7; 9 bases align to TRBD1. The V segment lost 6 bases and the J segment 5 bases; nucleotides outside the gene matches: 2. CDR1 is MNHEY and CDR2 is SMNVEV in the germline V gene (reference sequence). This CDR3 is 12 amino acids long. The CDR3 DNA is TGTGCCAGCAGACGACAGGGGGACGAGCAGTACTTC. It specifies CASRRQGDEQYF.

The V call is TRBV28, the J call TRBJ1-2; possibly TRBD1 for D (5 bases). The V gene lost 1 base and the J gene lost 4 bases, with 19 bases spanning the gap. CDR1 is MDHEN, CDR2 SYDVKM, per germline. The CDR3 extends over 17 amino acids. The CDR3 nucleotides read TGTGCCAGCAGTTTATTCTCCCACCGACAGACTTCCTATGGCTACACCTTC. It specifies CASSLFSHRQTSYGYTF.

This clone was seen a single time. V gene TRBV29-1 combines with J gene TRBJ2-7, with 7 bases aligning to TRBD1. Germline V gene data show CDR1 as SQVTM and CDR2 as ANQGSEA. This CDR3 is 11 amino acids long. Trimming removed 4 bases from V and 5 bases from J; junction bases left unmatched: 2. The CDR3 sequence is CSVVRGHEQYF. The CDR3 nucleotides are TGCAGCGTTGTGAGGGGGCACGAGCAGTACTTC.

V gene TRBV27 combines with J gene TRBJ2-7; TRBD1 is a possible D gene (6 bases). Germline CDR1 is MNHEY and CDR2 is SMNVEV (reference sequence). V gave up 9 bases and J gave up 2 bases, with 11 bases separating them. The CDR3 contains 12 residues. For the CDR3, the DNA is TGTGCCAGTGGGACACCAGCCTACGAGCAGTACTTC. Amino acids: CASGTPAYEQYF.

V and J are TRBV15 and TRBJ1-4; D possibly corresponds to TRBD1 (5 bases). The CDR3 is made up of 16 amino acids. Between the trimmed V and J ends, which lost 0 bases and 7 bases, there was a span of 15 bases. CDR1 LNHNV and CDR2 YYDKDF come from the germline V gene (reference sequence). In nucleotides, the CDR3 is TGTGCCACCAGCAGAGATCGTTTCAGGGTATCTGAAAAACTGTTTTTT. Translating gives CATSRDRFRVSEKLFF.

This chain uses TRBV28 with TRBJ2-5; 8 nucleotides agree with TRBD2. The ends lost 8 bases at V and 3 bases at J; junction bases unmatched: 5. This CDR3 is built from 13 residues. Germline V gene lookup returns CDR1 MDHEN and CDR2 SYDVKM. CDR3 DNA sequence: TGTGCCAGCGCCGGGACTAGTAAAGAGACCCAGTACTTC. Translated: CASAGTSKETQYF.

On this clone: This specimen includes other DNA sequences encoding the same CDR3. The J gene is TRBJ1-1, the V gene TRBV20-1, with no clear D. This CDR3 has 11 residues. From germline, CDR1 is DFQATT and CDR2 SNEGSKA (reference sequence). Trimming left V 2 bases short and J 2 bases short, with 3 bases between. CDR3 in amino acids: CSARQNTEAFF. CDR3 DNA: TGCAGTGCTAGACAAAACACTGAAGCTTTCTTT.